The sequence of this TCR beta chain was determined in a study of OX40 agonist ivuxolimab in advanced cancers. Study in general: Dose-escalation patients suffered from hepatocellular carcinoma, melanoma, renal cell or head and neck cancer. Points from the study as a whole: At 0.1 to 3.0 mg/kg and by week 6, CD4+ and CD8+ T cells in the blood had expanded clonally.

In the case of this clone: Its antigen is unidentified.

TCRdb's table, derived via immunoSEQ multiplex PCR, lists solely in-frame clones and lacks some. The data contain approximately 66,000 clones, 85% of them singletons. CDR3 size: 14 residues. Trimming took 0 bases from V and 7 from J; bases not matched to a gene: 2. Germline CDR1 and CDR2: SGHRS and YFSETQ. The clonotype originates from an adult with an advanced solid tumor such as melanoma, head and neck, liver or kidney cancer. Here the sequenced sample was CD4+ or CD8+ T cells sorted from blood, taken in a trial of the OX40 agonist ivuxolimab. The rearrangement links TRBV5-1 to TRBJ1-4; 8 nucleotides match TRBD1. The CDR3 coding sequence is TGCGCCAGCAGCTTGGTCCAGGGGGCTGAAAAACTGTTTTTT. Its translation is CASSLVQGAEKLFF.